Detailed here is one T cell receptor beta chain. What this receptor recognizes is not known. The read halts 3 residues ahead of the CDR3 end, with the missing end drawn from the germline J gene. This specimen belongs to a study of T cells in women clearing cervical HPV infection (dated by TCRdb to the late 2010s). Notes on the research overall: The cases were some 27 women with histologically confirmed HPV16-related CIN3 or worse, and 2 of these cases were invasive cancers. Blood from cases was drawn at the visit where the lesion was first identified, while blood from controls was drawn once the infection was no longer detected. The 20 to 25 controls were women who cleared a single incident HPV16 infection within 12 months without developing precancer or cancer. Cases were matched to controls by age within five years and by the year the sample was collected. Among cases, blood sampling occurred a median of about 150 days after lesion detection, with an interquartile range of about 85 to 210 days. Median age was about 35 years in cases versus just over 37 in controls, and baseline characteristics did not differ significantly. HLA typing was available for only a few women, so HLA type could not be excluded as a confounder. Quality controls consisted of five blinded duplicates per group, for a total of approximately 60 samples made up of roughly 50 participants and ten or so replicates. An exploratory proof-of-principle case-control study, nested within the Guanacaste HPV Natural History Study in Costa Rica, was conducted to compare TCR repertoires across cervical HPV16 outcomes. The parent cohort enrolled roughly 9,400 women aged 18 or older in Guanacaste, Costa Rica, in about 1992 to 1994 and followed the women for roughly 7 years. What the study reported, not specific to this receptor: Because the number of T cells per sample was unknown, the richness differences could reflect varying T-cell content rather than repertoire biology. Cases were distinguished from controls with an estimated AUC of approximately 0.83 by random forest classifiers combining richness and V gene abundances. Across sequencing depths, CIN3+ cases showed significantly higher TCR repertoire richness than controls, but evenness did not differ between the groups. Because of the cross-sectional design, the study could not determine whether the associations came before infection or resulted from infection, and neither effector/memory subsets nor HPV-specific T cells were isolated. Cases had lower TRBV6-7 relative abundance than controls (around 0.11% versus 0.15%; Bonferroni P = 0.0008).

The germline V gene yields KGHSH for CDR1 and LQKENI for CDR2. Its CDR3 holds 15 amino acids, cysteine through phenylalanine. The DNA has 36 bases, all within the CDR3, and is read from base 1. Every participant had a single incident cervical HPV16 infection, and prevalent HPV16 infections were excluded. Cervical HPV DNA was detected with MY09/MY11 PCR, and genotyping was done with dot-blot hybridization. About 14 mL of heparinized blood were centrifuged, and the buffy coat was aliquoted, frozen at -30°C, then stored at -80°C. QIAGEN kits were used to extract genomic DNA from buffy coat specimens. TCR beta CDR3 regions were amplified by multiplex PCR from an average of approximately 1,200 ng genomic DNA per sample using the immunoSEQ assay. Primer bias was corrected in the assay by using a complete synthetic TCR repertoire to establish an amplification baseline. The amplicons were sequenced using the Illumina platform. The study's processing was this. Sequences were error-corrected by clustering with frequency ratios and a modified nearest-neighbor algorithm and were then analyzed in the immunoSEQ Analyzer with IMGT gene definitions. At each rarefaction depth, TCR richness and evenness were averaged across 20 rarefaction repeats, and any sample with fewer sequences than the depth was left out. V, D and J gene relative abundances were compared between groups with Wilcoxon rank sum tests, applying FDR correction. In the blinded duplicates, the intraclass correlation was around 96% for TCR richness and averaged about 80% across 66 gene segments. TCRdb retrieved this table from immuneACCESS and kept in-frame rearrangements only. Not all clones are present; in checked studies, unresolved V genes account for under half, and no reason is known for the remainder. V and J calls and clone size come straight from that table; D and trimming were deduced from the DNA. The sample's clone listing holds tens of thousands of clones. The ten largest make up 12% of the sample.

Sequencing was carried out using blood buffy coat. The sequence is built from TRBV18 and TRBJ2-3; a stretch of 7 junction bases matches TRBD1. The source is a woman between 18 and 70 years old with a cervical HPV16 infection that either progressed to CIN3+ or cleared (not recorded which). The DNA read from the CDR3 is TGTGCCAGCTCACCACCGGGACAGAGTTATCAGCCG. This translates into CASSPPGQSYQP. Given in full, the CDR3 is CASSPPGQSYQPQYF.